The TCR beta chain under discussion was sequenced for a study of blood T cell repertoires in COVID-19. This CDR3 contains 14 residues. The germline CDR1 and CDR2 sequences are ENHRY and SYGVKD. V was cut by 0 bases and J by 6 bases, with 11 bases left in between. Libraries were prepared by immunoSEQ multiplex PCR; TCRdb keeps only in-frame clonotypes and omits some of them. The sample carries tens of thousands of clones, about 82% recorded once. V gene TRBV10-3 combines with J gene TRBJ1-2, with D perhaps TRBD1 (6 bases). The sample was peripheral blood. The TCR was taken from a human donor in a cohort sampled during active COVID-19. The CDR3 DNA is TGTGCCATCAGTGAGTCGGCAGGGGACCATGGCTACACCTTC. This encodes CAISESAGDHGYTF.